This entry features one T cell receptor (beta chain) sequence. Its antigen is currently not known. Its ends do not fully match the called genes, so a read error is possible. The data stem from a study of identical twins (dated by TCRdb to about 2016). A note on the overall study: To test whether fetal clonotypes persist, the study used deep sequencing on TCR alpha and beta repertoires from monozygotic twins, unrelated adults of various ages, and cord blood. To rule out contamination, the twin experiments were replicated at different times with different library preparation protocols.

Overall results and qualifications from the work: In beta out-of-frame sequences, excess twin sharing was weaker, because having fewer shared sequences lowered the signal-to-noise ratio. Fewer insertions were carried by abundant cord blood beta clonotypes; a weaker similar trend was observed in young adult naive repertoires, while no such trend was observed in memory repertoires. In monozygotic twins, recombination models systematically underestimated out-of-frame TCR alpha sharing, but the models matched the sharing seen between unrelated individuals. Because the same donors could not be followed over many years, conclusions were based on cross-sectional statistical analysis. Out-of-frame TCR alpha sequences shared between twins showed an excess of low generation-probability sequences compared with coincidental sharing between unrelated individuals. Zero-insertion analyses could be partly confounded by invariant T cells such as MAIT and iNKT, though diverse VJ usage argued against such confounding for most clonotypes.

Only healthy Caucasian donors were included. The CDR1 and CDR2 encoded by the germline V gene are WSHSY and SAAADI. Taken from cysteine to phenylalanine, the CDR3 has 16 residues. The sequence is cut down to CDR3 DNA, 48 bases in frame from base 1. The library was made by 5' RACE. The sequencing machine was an Illumina HiSeq 2000. A universal primer binding site was introduced by template switching, and a unique molecular identifier was present in the final cDNA, enabling accurate counting of TCR cDNA molecules. Specific primers in the conserved constant-segment region were used to synthesize first-strand cDNA for the TCR alpha and beta chains. To control for contamination, every cDNA library was double barcoded, receiving both a SMART-Mk sample barcode and Illumina barcodes. TruSeq adapter sequences along with Illumina sample barcodes were introduced in two successive PCR steps. The TCR alpha and beta cDNA libraries were sequenced on the Illumina HiSeq platform using custom primers. Under the source paper's analysis protocol: MiGEC processed the raw reads to extract unique molecular identifiers, while MiXCR was used to determine the CDR3 positions. For each individual, recombination models were inferred using an EM algorithm with the repgenHMM and IGoR tools. The analysis of shared clonotypes was done with the tcR package in R, with sharing normalized by the product of cloneset sizes. Out-of-frame nonproductive sequences were analyzed to study raw recombination free of thymic and clonal selection effects. TCRdb took the public reads, trimmed them with fastp at Q25, ran MiXCR for clone calling and kept in-frame beta chains. CDR3 protein sequences are deduplicated, and each keeps its most common genes and DNA. The V and J calls and clone size come from TCRdb's table, not from the authors' own analysis. The table for this sample lists 1.5 million to 2 million distinct CDR3 sequences; about 32% of them were counted only once. The leading ten clones occupy over 0.25% of the sample.

The specimen sequenced was cord blood. The TCR was taken from a newborn girl in good health. The sequence joins TRBV10-2 to TRBJ2-3, and 8 bases in between align with TRBD2. The CDR3 has the sequence CASRYDSSGGRDTRYF. The nucleotide sequence is TGCGCCAGCAGATACGACTCCAGCGGGGGTAGGGATACGCGGTATTTT.